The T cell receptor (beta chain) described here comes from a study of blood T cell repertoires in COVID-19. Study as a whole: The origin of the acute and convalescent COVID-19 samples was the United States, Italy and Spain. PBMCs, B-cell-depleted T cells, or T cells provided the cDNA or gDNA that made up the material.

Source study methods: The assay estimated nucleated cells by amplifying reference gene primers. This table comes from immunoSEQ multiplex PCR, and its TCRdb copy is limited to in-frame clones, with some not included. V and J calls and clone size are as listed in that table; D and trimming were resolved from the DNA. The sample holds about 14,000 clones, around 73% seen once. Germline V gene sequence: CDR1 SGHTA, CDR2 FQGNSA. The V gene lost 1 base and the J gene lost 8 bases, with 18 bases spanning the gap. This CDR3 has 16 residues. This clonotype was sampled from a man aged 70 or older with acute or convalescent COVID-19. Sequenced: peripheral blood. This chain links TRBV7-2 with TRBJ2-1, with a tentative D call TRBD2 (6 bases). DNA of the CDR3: TGTGCCAGCAGCTTAGATGGTAGCGGAGGAGTCGATGAGCAGTTCTTC. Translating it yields CASSLDGSGGVDEQFF. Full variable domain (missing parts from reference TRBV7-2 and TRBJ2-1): GAGVSQSPSNKVTEKGKDVELRCDPISGHTALYWYRQSLGQGLEFLIYFQGNSAPDKSGLPSDRFSAERTGGSVSTLTIQRTQQEDSAVYLCASSLDGSGGVDEQFFGPGTRLTVL.